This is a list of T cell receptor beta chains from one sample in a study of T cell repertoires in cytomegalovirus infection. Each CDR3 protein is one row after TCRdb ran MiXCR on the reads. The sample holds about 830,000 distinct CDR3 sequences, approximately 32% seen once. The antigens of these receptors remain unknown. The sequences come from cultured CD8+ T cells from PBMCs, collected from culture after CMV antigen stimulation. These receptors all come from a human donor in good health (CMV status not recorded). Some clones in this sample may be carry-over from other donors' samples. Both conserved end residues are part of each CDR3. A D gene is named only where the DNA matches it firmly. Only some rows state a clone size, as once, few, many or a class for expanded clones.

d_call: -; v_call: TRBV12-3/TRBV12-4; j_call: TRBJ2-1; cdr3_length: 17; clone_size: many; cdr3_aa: CASSLVVLDTLYNEQFF; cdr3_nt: TGTGCCAGCAGTTTAGTCGTCCTCGATACGCTCTACAATGAGCAGTTCTTC
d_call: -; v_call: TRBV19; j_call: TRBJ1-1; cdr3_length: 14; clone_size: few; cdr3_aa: CASSISALNTEAFF; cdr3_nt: TGTGCCAGTAGTATTTCGGCCTTGAACACTGAAGCTTTCTTT
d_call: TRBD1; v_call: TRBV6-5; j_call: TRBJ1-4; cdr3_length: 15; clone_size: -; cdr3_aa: CASSSYGQVREKLFF; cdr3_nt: TGTGCCAGCAGCTCCTACGGACAGGTTCGTGAAAAACTGTTTTTT
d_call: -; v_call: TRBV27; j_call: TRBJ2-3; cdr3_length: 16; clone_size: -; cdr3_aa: CASSLYGGGLSDTQYF; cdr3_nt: TGTGCCAGCAGTTTATACGGCGGGGGCCTTTCAGATACGCAGTATTTT
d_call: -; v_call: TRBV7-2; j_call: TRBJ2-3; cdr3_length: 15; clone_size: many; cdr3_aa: CASSQLPGTTDTQYF; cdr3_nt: TGTGCCAGCAGCCAACTACCGGGGACCACAGATACGCAGTATTTT
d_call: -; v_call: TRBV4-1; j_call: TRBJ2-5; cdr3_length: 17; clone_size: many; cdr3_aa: CASSQDGADLLQETQYF; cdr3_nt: TGCGCCAGCAGCCAAGACGGGGCAGATTTACTCCAAGAGACCCAGTACTTC
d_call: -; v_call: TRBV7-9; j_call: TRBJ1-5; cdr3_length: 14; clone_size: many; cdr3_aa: CASSLEGVNQPQHF; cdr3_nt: TGTGCCAGCAGTTTAGAAGGGGTCAATCAGCCCCAGCATTTT
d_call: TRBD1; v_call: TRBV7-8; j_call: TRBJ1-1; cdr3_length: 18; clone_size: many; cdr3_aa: CASSLVGVGQGAYTEAFF; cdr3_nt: TGTGCCAGCAGCTTAGTGGGGGTTGGGCAGGGGGCGTACACTGAAGCTTTCTTT
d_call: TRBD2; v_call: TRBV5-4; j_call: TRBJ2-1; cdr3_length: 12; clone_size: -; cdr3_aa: CASSVGGSEQFF; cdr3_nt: TGTGCCAGCAGCGTCGGGGGGTCTGAGCAGTTCTTC
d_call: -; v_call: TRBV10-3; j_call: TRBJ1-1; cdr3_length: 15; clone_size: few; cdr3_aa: CAISDPKGHDTEAFF; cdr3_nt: TGTGCCATCAGTGACCCCAAGGGGCACGACACTGAAGCTTTCTTT
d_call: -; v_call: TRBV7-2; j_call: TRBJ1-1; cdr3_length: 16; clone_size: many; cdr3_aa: CASSLERRHMNTEAFF; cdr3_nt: TGTGCCAGCAGCTTAGAAAGAAGACATATGAACACTGAAGCTTTCTTT
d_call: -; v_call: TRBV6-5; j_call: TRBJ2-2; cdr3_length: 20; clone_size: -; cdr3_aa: CASTIRSILRIRPITGVLFF; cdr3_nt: TGTGCCAGCACTATCCGCTCTATACTCCGGATCCGGCCCATCACCGGGGTGCTGTTTTTT
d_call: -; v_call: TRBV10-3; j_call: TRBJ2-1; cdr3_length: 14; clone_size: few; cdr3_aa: CATYGSSSYNEQFF; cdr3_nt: TGTGCCACCTATGGGTCGAGCTCCTACAATGAGCAGTTCTTC
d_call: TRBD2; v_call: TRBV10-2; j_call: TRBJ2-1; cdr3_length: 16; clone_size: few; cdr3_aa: CASSEGRAPYRDEQFF; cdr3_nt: TGCGCCAGCAGTGAAGGGAGGGCACCCTACCGGGATGAGCAGTTCTTC